This T cell receptor beta chain was recovered during a study of shared T cell receptors in the human thymus. Only in-frame clones appear in the TCRdb table, and some are missing; sequencing was by immunoSEQ multiplex PCR. The table shows some 760,000 clones, with 75% to 90% occurring only once. J gave up 2 bases and V 4 bases, and 10 bases lay outside the gene matches. The CDR3 sequence is 18 residues long. Germline CDR1 and CDR2: SGHRS and YFSETQ. The sample also formed part of further work on human thymus T cells. That report notes: Infants served as donors; they were healthy and Finnish and were having corrective surgery for congenital heart defects. Obtained as resections during corrective heart surgery, the thymus tissue was then studied. Within thymic and blood repertoires, V and J gene usage appeared to be biased. Related reports documented highly overlapping thymic repertoires among unrelated individuals.

The rearrangement uses TRBV5-1 and TRBJ2-6; TRBD1 matches 9 bases. The clonotype was recovered from a girl less than two years old with a congenital heart defect. Material for sequencing was thymocytes. The CDR3: CASSAYRGLSAGANVLTF. The CDR3 DNA is TGCGCCAGCAGCGCTTACAGGGGGCTTTCGGCTGGGGCCAACGTCCTGACTTTC.